These 2 T cell receptor beta chains originate from one sample sequenced in a study of regulatory T cells in long-lasting Graves disease. TCRdb ran MiXCR on the reads and lists one entry per CDR3 protein. The repertoire includes roughly 1,100 distinct CDR3 sequences, around 80% of them detected once, and 12% sits in the top ten. PBMC RNA was the source of the TCR library. The source material was peripheral blood mononuclear cells (PBMCs), sampled with antithyroid drug treatment, in newly diagnosed or persistent Graves disease (not recorded which). Source of these receptors: a middle-aged woman with Graves disease.

This clonotype has a single count. The chain employs TRBV6-1 and TRBJ2-6, with D uncertain. V dropped 6 bases and J dropped 0 bases, with 3 bases sitting between them. Per germline, CDR1 MNHNS and CDR2 SASEGT. There are 13 residues in the CDR3. In nucleotides, the CDR3 is TGTGCCAGCAGAAACTCTGGGGCCAACGTCCTGACTTTC. Translating it yields CASRNSGANVLTF.

The chain uses TRBV29-1 and TRBJ2-1; the match to TRBD2 covers 7 bases. With 6 bases clipped from V and 3 bases from J, the junction kept 11 bases outside the gene matches. This CDR3 has 15 amino acids. Germline V gene sequence: CDR1 SQVTM, CDR2 ANQGSEA. This chain's CDR3 is CSVEGWGTNYNEQFF. CDR3 DNA: TGCAGCGTAGAGGGATGGGGGACTAACTACAATGAGCAGTTCTTC.